One TCR beta chain is described in this entry. TCRdb re-derived calls from the reads in MiXCR, one entry per CDR3 protein. This repertoire shows around 280,000 distinct CDR3 sequences, around 15% found once; its top ten account for around 8.1%. The germline V gene has CDR1 LGHNT and CDR2 FRNRAP. This CDR3 spans 15 amino acids. Trimming left V 3 bases short and J 2 bases short, with 13 bases between. The sample is drawn from a study of T cell repertoires in cytomegalovirus infection. About the study: Matching HLA type and CMV infection were both indicated by public TCR beta signatures.

The material sequenced was PBMCs. This TCR came from a human donor in good health (CMV status not recorded). Some clones in this sample may be carry-over from other donors' samples. The rearrangement links TRBV12-5 to TRBJ1-2, with D perhaps TRBD1 (5 bases). The CDR3 sequence: CASGFLTELNYGYTF. CDR3 bases: TGTGCTAGTGGTTTTTTGACAGAACTAAACTATGGCTACACCTTC.